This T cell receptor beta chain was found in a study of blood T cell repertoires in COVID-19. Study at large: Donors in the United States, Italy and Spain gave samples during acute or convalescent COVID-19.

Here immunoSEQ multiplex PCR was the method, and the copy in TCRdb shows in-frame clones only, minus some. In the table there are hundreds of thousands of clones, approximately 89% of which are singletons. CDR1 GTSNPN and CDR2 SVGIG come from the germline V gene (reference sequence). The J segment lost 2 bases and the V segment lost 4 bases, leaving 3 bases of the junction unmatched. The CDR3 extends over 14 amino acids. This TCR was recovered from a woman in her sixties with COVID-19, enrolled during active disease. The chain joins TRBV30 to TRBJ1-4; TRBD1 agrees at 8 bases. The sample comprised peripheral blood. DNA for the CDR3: TGTGCCTGGAACGGACAGGGCACTAATGAAAAACTGTTTTTT. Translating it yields CAWNGQGTNEKLFF.